These T cell receptor beta chains were read from a single sample in a study of blood T cell repertoires in COVID-19. The repertoire was sequenced with immunoSEQ multiplex PCR; TCRdb's copy has only in-frame clones and lacks some. The data show just over 150,000 clones, 75% to 90% seen once. Sequenced material: peripheral blood. These receptors were collected from a woman in her seventies with acute or convalescent COVID-19. Each CDR3 is given with its conserved first and last residue. A row's size may be missing; if present it is once, few, many or a size class.

TRBV6-2/TRBV6-3	-	TRBJ2-3	CASSRTSGGPFKGYTQYF
TRBV5-1	once	TRBJ1-2	CASSSPDRSLYGYTF
TRBV27	-	TRBJ1-5	CASSPHWLDREVQPQHF
TRBV4-3	-	TRBJ1-1	CASSRGTGKETEAFF
TRBV6-2/TRBV6-3	-	TRBJ2-2	CASSYYGIGELFF
TRBV6-5	many	TRBJ1-6	CASSKTGERNSPLHF
TRBV11-2	-	TRBJ1-2	CASSPDARGGYTF
TRBV9	-	TRBJ2-2	CASSVVLDNTGELFF
TRBV9	-	TRBJ1-1	CASSVGRRGNTEAFF
TRBV9	once	TRBJ1-2	CASSDLTGNYGYTF
TRBV2	-	TRBJ2-1	CASSEVWTKSNEQFF
TRBV10-1	-	TRBJ2-1	CASSESYGQGARDEQFF
TRBV7-6	-	TRBJ1-6	CASSSKTGAPLHF
TRBV27	-	TRBJ1-2	CASSFLTGNYGYTF
TRBV29-1	-	TRBJ1-5	CSVRVEGNQPQHF
TRBV19	-	TRBJ1-5	CASSADNGLQPQHF
TRBV5-1	-	TRBJ2-3	CASSPGTGSMSDTQYF
TRBV4-1	once	TRBJ2-3	CASSHLPRAGGLPDTQYF
TRBV6-6	-	TRBJ2-5	CASSPRLAEPHF
TRBV27	-	TRBJ1-1	CASSRGTGGMNTEAFF
TRBV7-2	-	TRBJ1-5	CASSSGTGVSQPQHF
TRBV2	-	TRBJ1-2	CASRGQGVFGYTF
TRBV30	-	TRBJ1-2	CAWDRARDYGYTF
TRBV3-1/TRBV3-2	once	TRBJ1-1	CASSPGFFMNTEAFF
TRBV19	-	TRBJ2-5	CASSISGNAGETQYF
TRBV5-1	-	TRBJ2-7	CASSHTEQGYEQYF